Sequencing of this T cell receptor (beta chain) was carried out in a study of OX40 agonist ivuxolimab in advanced cancers. Trimming shortened V by 8 bases and J by 4 bases, and 9 bases separated the two germline ends. Germline loops: CDR1 MNHEY, CDR2 SVGAGI. This CDR3 spans 12 amino acids. The repertoire was sequenced with immunoSEQ multiplex PCR; TCRdb's copy has only in-frame clones and lacks some. Here the sample spans 70,000 to 90,000 clones, 84% being singletons. The rearrangement joins TRBV6-5 to TRBJ1-3; D not certain. This receptor was taken from an adult with an advanced solid tumor such as melanoma, head and neck, liver or kidney cancer. Sequenced here: CD4+ or CD8+ T cells sorted from blood, sampled in a trial of the OX40 agonist ivuxolimab. DNA of the CDR3: TGTGCCAGCGGCTACCCCGGAAACACCATATATTTT. This sequence encodes CASGYPGNTIYF.